These T cell receptor beta chains were read from a single sample in a study of molecular identifiers for immune sequencing clone quantification. TCRdb ran MiXCR on the PCR reads and lists one entry per CDR3 protein. The sample consists of 300,000 to 400,000 distinct CDR3 sequences, about 21% of them appearing once. The sequencing input was naive CD8+ T cells from blood, with Jurkat cell RNA spiked in. The receptors come from a human donor in good health. Some libraries in this study had Jurkat cell RNA spiked in. Each CDR3 is given with its conserved first and last residue. Fields, in order: J gene, clone size, CDR3 length, V gene, D gene, CDR3 protein, CDR3 DNA. The D gene is left open where the match is weak. Clone size, where shown, is once, few, many, or a class for clones that have expanded.

>TRBJ2-1|many|11|TRBV7-8|-
CASSSRTEQFF
TGTGCCAGCAGCTCCCGGACTGAGCAGTTCTTC
>TRBJ2-7|many|13|TRBV7-9|-
CASSPGGHYEQYF
TGTGCCAGCAGCCCCGGAGGGCACTACGAGCAGTACTTC
>TRBJ2-3|few|17|TRBV11-2|TRBD2
CASSLGTSGGGGDTQYF
TGTGCCAGCAGCCTCGGGACTAGCGGGGGAGGGGGAGATACGCAGTATTTT
>TRBJ2-7|-|17|TRBV20-1|-
CSASSLSTGPTFYEQYF
TGCAGTGCTAGCTCCCTTTCCACCGGGCCAACCTTCTACGAGCAGTACTTC
>TRBJ2-3|-|16|TRBV27|TRBD2
CASSARTSVSTDTQYF
TGTGCCAGCAGTGCCCGGACTAGCGTGAGCACAGATACGCAGTATTTT
>TRBJ1-1|many|14|TRBV29-1|TRBD1
CSVEDRGRTTEAFF
TGCAGCGTTGAAGACAGGGGGCGGACCACTGAAGCTTTCTTT
>TRBJ2-7|many|17|TRBV7-2|TRBD2
CASSQVGGGPSSYEQYF
TGTGCCAGCAGCCAAGTCGGCGGGGGGCCAAGCTCCTACGAGCAGTACTTC
>TRBJ2-5|many|12|TRBV12-3/TRBV12-4|-
CASSRISETQYF
TGTGCCAGCAGCCGAATTAGTGAGACCCAGTACTTC
>TRBJ2-7|-|14|TRBV5-1|-
CASSSDLNTYEQYF
TGCGCCAGCAGCAGTGATCTAAATACCTACGAGCAGTACTTC
>TRBJ2-1|many|14|TRBV27|-
CASSYRALYNEQFF
TGTGCCAGCAGTTACCGGGCCCTCTACAATGAGCAGTTCTTC
>TRBJ2-7|many|14|TRBV3-1|-
CASSQVTAAYEQYF
TGTGCCAGCAGCCAAGTTACGGCTGCCTACGAGCAGTACTTC
>TRBJ2-7|-|14|TRBV10-2|-
CASSDLTFSSEQYF
TGCGCCAGCAGTGACTTAACATTCTCTAGCGAGCAGTACTTC
>TRBJ2-3|-|19|TRBV11-2|TRBD2
CASSNSGGRLAGSTDTQYF
TGTGCCAGCAGCAATTCGGGAGGGCGACTAGCGGGAAGCACAGATACGCAGTATTTT
>TRBJ1-4|many|14|TRBV7-2|-
CASSLSGEGEKLFF
TGTGCCAGCAGCTTATCGGGCGAGGGTGAAAAACTGTTTTTT
>TRBJ2-3|many|15|TRBV27|TRBD2
CASSPTSGGRDTQYF
TGTGCCAGCAGTCCTACTAGCGGGGGGCGAGATACGCAGTATTTT
>TRBJ2-5|many|14|TRBV5-4|-
CASSLGNNQETQYF
TGTGCCAGCAGCTTGGGTAACAACCAAGAGACCCAGTACTTC